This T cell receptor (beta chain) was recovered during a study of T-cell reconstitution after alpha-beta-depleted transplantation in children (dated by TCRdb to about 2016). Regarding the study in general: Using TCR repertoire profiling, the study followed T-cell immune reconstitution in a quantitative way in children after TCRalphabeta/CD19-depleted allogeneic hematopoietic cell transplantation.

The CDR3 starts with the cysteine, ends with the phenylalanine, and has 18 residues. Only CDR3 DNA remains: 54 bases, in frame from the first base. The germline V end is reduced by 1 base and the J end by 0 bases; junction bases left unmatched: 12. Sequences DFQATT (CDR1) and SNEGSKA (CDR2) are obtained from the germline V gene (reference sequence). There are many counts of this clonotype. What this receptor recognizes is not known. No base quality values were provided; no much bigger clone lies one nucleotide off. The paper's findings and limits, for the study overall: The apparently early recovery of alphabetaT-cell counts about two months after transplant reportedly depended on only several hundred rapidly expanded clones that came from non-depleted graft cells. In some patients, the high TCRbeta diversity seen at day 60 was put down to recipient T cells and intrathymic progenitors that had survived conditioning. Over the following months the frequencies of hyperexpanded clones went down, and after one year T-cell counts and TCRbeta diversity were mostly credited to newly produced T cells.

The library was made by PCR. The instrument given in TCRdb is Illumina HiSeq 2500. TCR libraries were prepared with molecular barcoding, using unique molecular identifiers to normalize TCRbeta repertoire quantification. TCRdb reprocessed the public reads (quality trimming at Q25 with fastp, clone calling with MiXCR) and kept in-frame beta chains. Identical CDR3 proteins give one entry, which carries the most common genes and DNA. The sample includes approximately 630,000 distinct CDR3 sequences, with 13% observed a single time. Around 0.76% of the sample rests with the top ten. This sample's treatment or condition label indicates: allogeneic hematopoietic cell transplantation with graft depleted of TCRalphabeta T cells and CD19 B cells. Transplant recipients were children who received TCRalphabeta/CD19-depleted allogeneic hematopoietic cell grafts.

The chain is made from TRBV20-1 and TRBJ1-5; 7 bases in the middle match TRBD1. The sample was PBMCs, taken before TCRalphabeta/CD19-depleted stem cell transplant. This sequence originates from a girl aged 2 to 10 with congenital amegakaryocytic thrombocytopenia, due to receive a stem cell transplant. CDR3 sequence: CSARGNLGTAYSNQPQHF. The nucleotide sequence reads TGCAGTGCTAGAGGGAACCTCGGGACAGCGTATAGCAATCAGCCCCAGCATTTT.